Following are 6 T cell receptor beta chains from one sample sequenced in a study of TIL therapy for anti-PD-1-resistant metastatic lung cancer. The sample's time point: pre-treatment sample, taken before nivolumab and TIL therapy. The tumor samples were excised metastases, mostly pleural nodules or supraclavicular lymph nodes. The libraries were made with immunoSEQ v3. TCRdb's copy holds only in-frame clones and misses some; the assay was immunoSEQ multiplex PCR. The sample yields roughly 7,000 clones, over 55% seen once. The sequencing used tumor tissue, collected at baseline. These receptors all stem from a person aged 25 to 85 with non-small cell lung cancer.

This clone has more than one count but fewer than ten. This chain connects TRBV6-1 to TRBJ2-3; the D gene is possibly TRBD2 (7 bases). Per the germline V gene, CDR1 is MNHNS and CDR2 is SASEGT. The CDR3 sequence is 15 residues long. Trimming removed 1 base from V and 4 bases from J, with 12 bases in between. In DNA form, the CDR3 reads TGTGCCAGCAGTGAAGGTGAGGGGGGGTCAGATACGCAGTATTTT. Amino acid sequence: CASSEGEGGSDTQYF.

The V gene is TRBV6-4, the J gene TRBJ2-1; 11 nucleotides match TRBD2. This CDR3 spans 15 amino acids. Losses at the gene ends were 6 bases for V and 7 bases for J; bases not matched to a gene: 8. Germline V gene lookup returns CDR1 MRHNA and CDR2 SNTAGT. This CDR3 is CASSVAGGSVNEQFF. CDR3 nucleotide sequence: TGTGCCAGCAGCGTAGCGGGAGGGTCAGTAAATGAGCAGTTCTTC.

The V and J genes are TRBV4-3 and TRBJ2-2, with 7 bases identical to TRBD1. Per the germline V gene, CDR1 is LGHNA and CDR2 is YSLEER. CDR3 size: 15 residues. After removal of 5 bases from V and 1 base from J, the junction contained 4 bases not matched to a gene. This CDR3 is CASSFRTGNTGELFF. The CDR3 DNA follows: TGCGCCAGCAGCTTTCGGACAGGGAACACCGGGGAGCTGTTTTTT.

A few counts support this clone. This chain connects TRBV5-6 to TRBJ1-2; tentative D call: TRBD1 (5 bases). Germline V gene lookup returns CDR1 SGHDT and CDR2 YYEEEE. The CDR3 extends over 16 amino acids. V was shortened by 2 bases and J by 8 bases, with 22 bases between the two germline ends. DNA of the CDR3: TGTGCCAGCAGCTTTCTTCTCGTACAGGCTCGGGGAGGCTACACCTTC. Its translation: CASSFLLVQARGGYTF.

The CDR3 loop is CASHLQTGLREEEAFF. The CDR3 region has the DNA TGTGCCAGCCATCTCCAAACAGGGCTACGGGAGGAGGAAGCTTTCTTT. V is TRBV7-2 and J is TRBJ1-1, with D possibly matching TRBD1 (6 bases). Germline CDR1 reads SGHTA; CDR2 reads FQGNSA. CDR3 length: 16 amino acids. The germline V and J ends were trimmed by 8 bases and 8 bases, with 27 bases remaining between them.

In regard to this clone: One junction end disagrees with the germline gene, perhaps due to a read error. The chain joins TRBV15 to TRBJ2-3, with a tentative D call TRBD2 (6 bases). CDR3 length: 19 amino acids. The germline CDR1 and CDR2 sequences are LNHNV and YYDKDF (reference sequence). The CDR3 DNA reads TGTGCCACCAGCGGAGACCGGGACTCCTCTTCCTATGTCACAGATACGCAGTATTTT. As protein: CATSGDRDSSSYVTDTQYF.